This T cell receptor (beta chain) was recovered during a study of OX40 agonist ivuxolimab in advanced cancers. Whole-study context: Every 2 weeks, patients received ivuxolimab intravenously, dosed at 0.01 to 10 mg/kg. Study-wide points: The average count of expanded clones was higher among CD8+ T cells than among CD4+.

Remarks on this clone: The antigen is undetermined.

Autoimmune disease history or systemic immunosuppression was exclusionary. The investigators sampled blood at baseline, at cycle 4 day 1, and at cycle 7 day 1. Trimming pared 5 bases from V and 1 base from J, leaving 12 bases between. The CDR3 length is 14 residues. Germline V gene lookup returns CDR1 SQVTM and CDR2 ANQGSEA. Libraries were prepared by immunoSEQ multiplex PCR; TCRdb keeps only in-frame clonotypes and omits some of them. The sample lists approximately 19,000 clones; under 90% were seen once. The sequences come from CD4+ or CD8+ T cells sorted from blood, collected in a trial of the OX40 agonist ivuxolimab. The chain uses TRBV29-1 and TRBJ2-1; D gene unclear. This TCR was sampled from an adult with an advanced solid tumor such as melanoma, head and neck, liver or kidney cancer. In DNA form, the CDR3 reads TGCAGCGTTCCCCCAGCCGGGTCCTACAATGAGCAGTTCTTC. Translating it yields CSVPPAGSYNEQFF.